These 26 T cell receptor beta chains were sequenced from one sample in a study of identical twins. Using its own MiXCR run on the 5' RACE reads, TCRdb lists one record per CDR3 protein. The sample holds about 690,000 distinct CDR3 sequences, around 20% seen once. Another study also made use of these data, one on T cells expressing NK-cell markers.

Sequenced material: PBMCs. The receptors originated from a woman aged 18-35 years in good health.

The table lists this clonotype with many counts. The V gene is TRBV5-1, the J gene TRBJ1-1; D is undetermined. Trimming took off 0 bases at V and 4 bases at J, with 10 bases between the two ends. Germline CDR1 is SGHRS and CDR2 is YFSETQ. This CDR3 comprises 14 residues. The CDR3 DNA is TGCGCCAGCAGCTTGGATCCGGGTAGCACTGAAGCTTTCTTT. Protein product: CASSLDPGSTEAFF.

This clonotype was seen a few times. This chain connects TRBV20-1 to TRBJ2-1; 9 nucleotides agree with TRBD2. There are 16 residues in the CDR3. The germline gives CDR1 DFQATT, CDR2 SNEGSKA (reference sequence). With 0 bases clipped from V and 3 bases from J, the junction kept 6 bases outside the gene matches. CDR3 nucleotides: TGCAGTGCTAGAGATCTGGTTAGCGGGAGCTACAATGAGCAGTTCTTC. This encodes CSARDLVSGSYNEQFF.

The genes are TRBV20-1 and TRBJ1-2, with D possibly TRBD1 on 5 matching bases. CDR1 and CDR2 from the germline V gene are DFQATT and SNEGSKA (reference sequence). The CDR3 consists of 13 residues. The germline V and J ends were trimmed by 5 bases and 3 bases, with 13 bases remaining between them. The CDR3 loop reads CSAPTQTDYGYTF. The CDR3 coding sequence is TGCAGTGCTCCCACTCAGACAGACTATGGCTACACCTTC.

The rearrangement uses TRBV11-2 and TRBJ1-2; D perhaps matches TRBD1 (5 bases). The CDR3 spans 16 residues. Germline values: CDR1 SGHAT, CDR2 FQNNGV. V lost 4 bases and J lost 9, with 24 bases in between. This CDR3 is CASSSVRGRDFVSYTF. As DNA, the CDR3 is TGTGCCAGCAGCTCCGTTAGGGGACGGGATTTTGTAAGCTACACCTTC.

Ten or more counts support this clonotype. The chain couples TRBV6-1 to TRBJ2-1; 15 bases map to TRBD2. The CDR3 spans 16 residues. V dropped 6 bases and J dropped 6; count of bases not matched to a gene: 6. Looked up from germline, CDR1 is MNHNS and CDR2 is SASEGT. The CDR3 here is CASRGTSGGTSNEQFF. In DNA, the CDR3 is TGTGCCAGCAGGGGGACTAGCGGGGGGACATCCAATGAGCAGTTCTTC.

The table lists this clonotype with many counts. The CDR3 DNA follows: TGCAGTGCTAGGTACAGGGCTTGGGCAGATACGCAGTATTTT. Translating gives CSARYRAWADTQYF. The rearrangement links TRBV20-1 to TRBJ2-3, with D maybe TRBD1 (6 bases). CDR1 is DFQATT, CDR2 SNEGSKA, per germline (reference sequence). Trimming cost V 3 bases and J 4 bases, with 14 bases left between them. The length of the CDR3 is 14 residues.

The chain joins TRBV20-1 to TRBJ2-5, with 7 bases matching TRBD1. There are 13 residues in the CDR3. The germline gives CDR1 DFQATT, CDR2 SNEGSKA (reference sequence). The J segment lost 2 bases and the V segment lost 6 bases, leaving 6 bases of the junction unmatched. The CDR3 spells CSAADRTQETQYF. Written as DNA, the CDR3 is TGCAGTGCGGCGGACAGGACTCAAGAGACCCAGTACTTC.

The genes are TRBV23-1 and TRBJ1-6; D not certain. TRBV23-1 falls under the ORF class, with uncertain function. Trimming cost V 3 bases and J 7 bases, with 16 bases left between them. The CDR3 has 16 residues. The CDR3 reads CASSHHSSLGNSPLHF. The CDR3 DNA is TGCGCCAGCAGTCATCATTCTTCCTTAGGAAATTCACCCCTCCACTTT.

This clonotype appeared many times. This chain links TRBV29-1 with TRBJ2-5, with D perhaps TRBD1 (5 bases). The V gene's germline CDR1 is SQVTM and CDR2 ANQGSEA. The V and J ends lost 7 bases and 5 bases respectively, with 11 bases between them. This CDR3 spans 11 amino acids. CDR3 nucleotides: TGCAGCGCGCTCAAGGGGGAGACCCAGTACTTC. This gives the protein CSALKGETQYF.

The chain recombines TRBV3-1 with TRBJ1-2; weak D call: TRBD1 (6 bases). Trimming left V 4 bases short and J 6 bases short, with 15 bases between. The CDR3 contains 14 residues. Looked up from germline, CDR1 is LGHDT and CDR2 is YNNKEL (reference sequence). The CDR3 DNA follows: TGTGCCAGCAGCCCATTGGGGGCGTCCGATGGCTACACCTTC. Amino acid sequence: CASSPLGASDGYTF. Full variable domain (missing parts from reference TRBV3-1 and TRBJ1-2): DTAVSQTPKYLVTQMGNDKSIKCEQNLGHDTMYWYKQDSKKFLKIMFSYNNKELIINETVPNRFSPKSPDKAHLNLHINSLELGDSAVYFCASSPLGASDGYTFGSGTRLTVV.

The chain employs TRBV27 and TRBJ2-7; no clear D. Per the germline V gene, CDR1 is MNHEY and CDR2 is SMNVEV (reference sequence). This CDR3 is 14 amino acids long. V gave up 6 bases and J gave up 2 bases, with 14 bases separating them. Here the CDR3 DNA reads TGTGCCAGCAGGCCCGTGATGGCCACCTACGAGCAGTACTTC. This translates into CASRPVMATYEQYF.

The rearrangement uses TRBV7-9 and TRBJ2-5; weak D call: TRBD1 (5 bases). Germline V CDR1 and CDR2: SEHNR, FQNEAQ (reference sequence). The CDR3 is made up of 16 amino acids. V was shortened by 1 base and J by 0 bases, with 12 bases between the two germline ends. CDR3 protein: CASSLGRALYQETQYF. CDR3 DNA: TGTGCCAGCAGCTTAGGCAGGGCCCTGTACCAAGAGACCCAGTACTTC.

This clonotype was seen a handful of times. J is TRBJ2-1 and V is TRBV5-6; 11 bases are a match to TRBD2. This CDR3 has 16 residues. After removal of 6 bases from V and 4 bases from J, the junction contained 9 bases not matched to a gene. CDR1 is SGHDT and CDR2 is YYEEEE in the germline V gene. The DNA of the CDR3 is TGTGCCAGCACTCCTATGACTAGCGGGATGTACAATGAGCAGTTCTTC. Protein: CASTPMTSGMYNEQFF. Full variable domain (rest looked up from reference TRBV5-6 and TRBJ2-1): DAGVTQSPTHLIKTRGQQVTLRCSPKSGHDTVSWYQQALGQGPQFIFQYYEEEERQRGNFPDRFSGHQFPNYSSELNVNALLLGDSALYLCASTPMTSGMYNEQFFGPGTRLTVL.

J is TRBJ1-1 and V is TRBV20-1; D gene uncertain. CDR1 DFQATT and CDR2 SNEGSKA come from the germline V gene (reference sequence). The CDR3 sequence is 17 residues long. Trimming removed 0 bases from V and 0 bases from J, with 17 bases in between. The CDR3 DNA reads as TGCAGTGCTAGAGATCCCGGGGAGGAACACATGAACACTGAAGCTTTCTTT. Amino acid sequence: CSARDPGEEHMNTEAFF.

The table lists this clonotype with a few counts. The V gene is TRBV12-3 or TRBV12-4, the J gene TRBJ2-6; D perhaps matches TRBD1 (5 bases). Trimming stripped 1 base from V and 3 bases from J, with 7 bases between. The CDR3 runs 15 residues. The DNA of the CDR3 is TGTGCCAGCAGTTTAGGACAGTATGGGGCCAACGTCCTGACTTTC. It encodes CASSLGQYGANVLTF.

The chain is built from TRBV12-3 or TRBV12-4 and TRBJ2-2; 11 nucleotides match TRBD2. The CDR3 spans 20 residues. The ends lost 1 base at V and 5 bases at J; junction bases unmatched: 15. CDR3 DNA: TGTGCCAGCAGTTTAGAGAGGTCGTCTAGCGGGAGGAGAGGGACCGGGGAGCTGTTTTTT. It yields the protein CASSLERSSSGRRGTGELFF.

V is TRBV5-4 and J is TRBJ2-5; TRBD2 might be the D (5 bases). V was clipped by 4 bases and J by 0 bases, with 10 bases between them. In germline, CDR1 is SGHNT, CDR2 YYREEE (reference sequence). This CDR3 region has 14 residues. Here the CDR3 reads CASSQPDYQETQYF. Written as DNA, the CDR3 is TGTGCCAGCAGCCAACCGGACTACCAAGAGACCCAGTACTTC.

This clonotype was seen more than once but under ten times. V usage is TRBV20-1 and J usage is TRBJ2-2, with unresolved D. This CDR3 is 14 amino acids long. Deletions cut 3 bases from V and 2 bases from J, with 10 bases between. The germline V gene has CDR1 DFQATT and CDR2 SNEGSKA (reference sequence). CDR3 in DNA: TGCAGTGCTAGCGACGGGTTAAACACCGGGGAGCTGTTTTTT. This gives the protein CSASDGLNTGELFF.

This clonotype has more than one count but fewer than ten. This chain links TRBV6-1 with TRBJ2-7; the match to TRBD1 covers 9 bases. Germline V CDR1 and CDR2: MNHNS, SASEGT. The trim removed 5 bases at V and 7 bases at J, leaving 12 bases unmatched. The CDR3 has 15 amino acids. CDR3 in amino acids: CASSMGQGGGREQYF. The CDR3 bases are TGTGCCAGCAGTATGGGACAGGGTGGGGGCAGAGAGCAGTACTTC.

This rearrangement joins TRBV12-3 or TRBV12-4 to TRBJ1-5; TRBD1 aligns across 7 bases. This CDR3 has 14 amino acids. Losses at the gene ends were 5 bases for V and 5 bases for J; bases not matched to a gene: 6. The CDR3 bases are TGTGCCAGCAGTCCCGGGGACAGCTATCAGCCCCAGCATTTT. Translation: CASSPGDSYQPQHF.

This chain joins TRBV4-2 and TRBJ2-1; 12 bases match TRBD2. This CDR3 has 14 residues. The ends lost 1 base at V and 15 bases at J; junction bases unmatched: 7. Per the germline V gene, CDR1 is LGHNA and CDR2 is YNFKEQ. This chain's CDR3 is CASSQGTSGGFLFF. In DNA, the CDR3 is TGTGCCAGCAGCCAAGGTACTAGCGGGGGGTTTCTGTTCTTC.

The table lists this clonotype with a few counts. CDR3 sequence reads: CASSVDGTPRGTQYF. The CDR3 region has the DNA TGTGCCAGCAGCGTAGACGGGACTCCTCGAGGTACGCAGTATTTT. This chain links TRBV9 with TRBJ2-3, with D maybe TRBD2 (6 bases). The germline V gene encodes CDR1 SGDLS and CDR2 YYNGEE. The CDR3 has 15 residues. With 0 bases removed from V and 8 bases from J, the gap between germline ends came to 16 bases.

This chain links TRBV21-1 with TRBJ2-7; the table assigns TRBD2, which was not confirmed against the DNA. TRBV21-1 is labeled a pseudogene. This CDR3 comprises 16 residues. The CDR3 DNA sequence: TGTGCCAGCAGCGCGGGTAGGGGCGGGGGGATCTACGAGCAGTACTTC. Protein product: CASSAGRGGGIYEQYF.

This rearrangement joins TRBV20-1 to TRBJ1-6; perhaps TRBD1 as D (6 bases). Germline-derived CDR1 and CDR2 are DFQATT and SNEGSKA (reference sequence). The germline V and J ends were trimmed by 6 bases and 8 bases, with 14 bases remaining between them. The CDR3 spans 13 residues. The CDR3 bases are TGCAGTGCGGAGGACAGCCCTTATTCACCCCTCCACTTT. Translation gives CSAEDSPYSPLHF.

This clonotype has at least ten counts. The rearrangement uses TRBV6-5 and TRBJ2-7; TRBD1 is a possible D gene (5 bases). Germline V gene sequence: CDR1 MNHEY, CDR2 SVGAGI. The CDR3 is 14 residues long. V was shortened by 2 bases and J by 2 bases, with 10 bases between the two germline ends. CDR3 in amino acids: CASSYRQTAYEQYF. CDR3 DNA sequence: TGTGCCAGCAGTTACCGGCAGACAGCCTACGAGCAGTACTTC.

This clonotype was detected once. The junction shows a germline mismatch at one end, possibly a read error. CDR3: CACSRGTGTPSYNEQFF. CDR3 bases: TGTGCCTGCAGCCGCGGCACCGGGACACCCTCCTACAATGAGCAGTTCTTC. The gene calls are TRBV12-3 or TRBV12-4 and TRBJ2-1; D may be TRBD1 (6 bases). The CDR3 is 17 residues long.